This T cell receptor beta chain comes out of a study of blood T cell repertoires in COVID-19. Across the study: Both acute and convalescent COVID-19 samples were obtained from the United States, Italy and Spain.

TCRdb's table, derived via immunoSEQ multiplex PCR, lists solely in-frame clones and lacks some. The sample includes about 80,000 clones, 75% to 90% of them seen just once. The CDR3 consists of 14 residues. The V end lost 3 bases, the J end lost 8 bases, and 14 bases lay between the germline ends. The germline gives CDR1 SGHRS, CDR2 YFSETQ. The sequence was obtained from a human donor in a cohort sampled during active COVID-19. The source material was peripheral blood. The rearrangement uses TRBV5-1 and TRBJ1-4, with D possibly being TRBD1 (6 bases). CDR3 sequence (DNA): TGCGCCAGCAGCTCGACAGGCTCTGGGGAAAAACTGTTTTTT. Its translation: CASSSTGSGEKLFF. Based on the CDR3 plus reference TRBV5-1 and TRBJ1-4, the full variable domain is KAGVTQTPRYLIKTRGQQVTLSCSPISGHRSVSWYQQTPGQGLQFLFEYFSETQRNKGNFPGRFSGRQFSNSRSEMNVSTLELGDSALYLCASSSTGSGEKLFFGSGTQLSVL.